These 25 T cell receptor beta chains were sequenced from one sample in a study of T cell changes during pregnancy in multiple sclerosis. Repertoires were generated with immunoSEQ multiplex PCR, while TCRdb's copy carries only in-frame clones and drops some. Here the sample spans fewer than 65,000 clones, roughly 91% being singletons. This specimen was peripheral blood, taken before pregnancy. All receptors derive from a female donor with multiple sclerosis, enrolled in a pregnancy study.

V gene TRBV19 combines with J gene TRBJ1-5; the D gene is possibly TRBD1 (5 bases). This CDR3 comprises 13 residues. Trimming cost V 3 bases and J 4 bases, with 7 bases left between them. Germline loops: CDR1 LNHDA, CDR2 SQIVND (reference sequence). For the CDR3, the DNA is TGTGCCAGTAGTATGGAGGGGAATCAGCCCCAGCATTTT. Translating gives CASSMEGNQPQHF.

V usage is TRBV6-5 and J usage is TRBJ1-2; 9 bases are shared with TRBD1. This CDR3 spans 14 amino acids. The J segment lost 7 bases and the V segment lost 5 bases, leaving 8 bases of the junction unmatched. The germline V gene has CDR1 MNHEY and CDR2 SVGAGI. The CDR3 here is CASSIQGAQSGYTF. The CDR3 bases are TGTGCCAGCAGTATACAGGGGGCGCAGAGTGGCTACACCTTC.

The chain combines TRBV2 with TRBJ2-7, with TRBD2 matching over 8 bases. Germline CDR1 and CDR2: SNHLY and FYNNEI. The CDR3 covers 14 residues. V lost 6 bases and J lost 0; bases outside the gene matches: 4. This CDR3 is CASRERGLSYEQYF. The CDR3 DNA reads TGTGCCAGCAGGGAGCGGGGGCTCTCCTACGAGCAGTACTTC.

The chain combines TRBV28 with TRBJ2-7; 12 bases are a match to TRBD2. CDR3 length: 15 residues. From germline, CDR1 is MDHEN and CDR2 SYDVKM. The trim removed 1 base at V and 9 bases at J, leaving 7 bases unmatched. CDR3: CASSLSPSGGARQYF. The CDR3 DNA follows: TGTGCCAGCAGTTTATCCCCTAGCGGGGGGGCACGGCAGTACTTC.

The CDR3 DNA reads TGTGCCAGCAGTCGGGTCTGGGACACTGAAGCTTTCTTT. Its protein is CASSRVWDTEAFF. V and J are TRBV27 and TRBJ1-1; unclear D gene. Germline assignment: CDR1 MNHEY and CDR2 SMNVEV (reference sequence). The CDR3 contains 13 residues. Trimming removed 5 bases at V and 3 bases at J, with 10 bases between.

The J gene is TRBJ2-7, the V gene TRBV7-8; 7 bases line up with TRBD1. Unmatched junction bases numbered 4, after V lost 5 bases and J lost 0 bases. CDR3 length: 14 amino acids. The V gene's germline CDR1 is SGHVS and CDR2 FQNEAQ. The CDR3 loop is CASSRRDSSYEQYF. DNA for the CDR3: TGTGCCAGCAGCCGCCGGGACAGCTCCTACGAGCAGTACTTC.

The chain employs TRBV6-5 and TRBJ1-5, with D hard to call. The germline gives CDR1 MNHEY, CDR2 SVGAGI. This CDR3 is 13 amino acids long. V was trimmed by 6 bases and J by 3 bases, leaving 9 bases between them. The CDR3 loop reads CASRPGFNQPQHF. The DNA of the CDR3 is TGTGCCAGCAGGCCGGGATTCAATCAGCCCCAGCATTTT.

The chain combines TRBV19 with TRBJ1-5; TRBD1 matches at 9 bases. The trim removed 3 bases at V and 5 bases at J, leaving 8 bases unmatched. The CDR3 is 16 amino acids. CDR1 and CDR2 from the germline V gene are LNHDA and SQIVND (reference sequence). The CDR3 region is CASSMMGQGFYQPQHF. The DNA of the CDR3 is TGTGCCAGTAGTATGATGGGACAGGGTTTTTATCAGCCCCAGCATTTT. The variable domain in full, with the rest retrieved from reference TRBV19 and TRBJ1-5, is DGGITQSPKYLFRKEGQNVTLSCEQNLNHDAMYWYRQDPGQGLRLIYYSQIVNDFQKGDIAEGYSVSREKKESFPLTVTSAQKNPTAFYLCASSMMGQGFYQPQHFGDGTRLSIL.

The rearrangement uses TRBV2 and TRBJ2-5; 7 positions agree with TRBD2. The CDR3 has 16 residues. CDR1 is SNHLY and CDR2 is FYNNEI in the germline V gene. The trim removed 7 bases at V and 1 base at J, leaving 12 bases unmatched. Here the CDR3 reads CASTPEASGIQETQYF. The CDR3, as DNA: TGTGCCAGCACCCCGGAGGCTAGCGGAATCCAAGAGACCCAGTACTTC.

The CDR3 loop is CASSLGAGRNTEAFF. For the CDR3, the DNA is TGTGCCAGCAGCCTAGGGGCCGGGCGAAACACTGAAGCTTTCTTT. V is TRBV5-8 and J is TRBJ1-1; D may be TRBD1 (5 bases). The CDR3 has 15 residues. Germline V gives CDR1 SGHTS, CDR2 YDEGEE. Trimming cost V 4 bases and J 2 bases, with 15 bases left between them.

The V call is TRBV19, the J call TRBJ2-3; D unclear. Germline CDR1 LNHDA, CDR2 SQIVND (reference sequence). The CDR3 is made up of 15 amino acids. Trimming took off 3 bases at V and 1 base at J, with 11 bases between the two ends. The CDR3 loop is CASSIALARTDTQYF. CDR3 bases: TGTGCCAGTAGTATCGCATTAGCTCGCACAGATACGCAGTATTTT.

The chain has TRBV19 and TRBJ1-5; 8 nucleotides agree with TRBD1. The V segment lost 4 bases and the J segment 0 bases; nucleotides outside the gene matches: 11. The CDR3 spans 18 residues. The germline CDR1 and CDR2 sequences are LNHDA and SQIVND (reference sequence). CDR3 bases: TGTGCCAGTAGTACCCCGGGACAGGCGCCTTATAGCAATCAGCCCCAGCATTTT. Its translation is CASSTPGQAPYSNQPQHF.

The rearrangement joins TRBV5-1 to TRBJ2-1; 11 bases are shared with TRBD2. The CDR3 is 15 amino acids. V lost 5 bases, J lost 9 bases, and 10 bases stayed unmatched. The germline V gene has CDR1 SGHRS and CDR2 YFSETQ. The CDR3 reads CASRSLAGERGEQFF. The CDR3 DNA is TGCGCCAGCAGGTCACTAGCGGGGGAGCGAGGTGAGCAGTTCTTC. Drawing the rest from reference TRBV5-1 and TRBJ2-1, the complete variable domain is KAGVTQTPRYLIKTRGQQVTLSCSPISGHRSVSWYQQTPGQGLQFLFEYFSETQRNKGNFPGRFSGRQFSNSRSEMNVSTLELGDSALYLCASRSLAGERGEQFFGPGTRLTVL.

The J gene is TRBJ2-1, the V gene TRBV7-3; 8 bases fit TRBD2. The germline CDR1 and CDR2 sequences are SGHTA and FQGTGA. The CDR3 covers 15 residues. V was pared by 3 bases and J by 6 bases, with 7 bases of the junction left unmatched. This CDR3 is CASSFGGGPPNEQFF. CDR3 nucleotides: TGTGCCAGCAGCTTCGGGGGGGGGCCCCCCAATGAGCAGTTCTTC.

This clone has a handful of counts. The CDR3 spells CSARGGEGYTF. The CDR3 nucleotides read TGCAGTGCTAGAGGGGGGGAGGGCTACACCTTC. The rearrangement joins TRBV20-1 to TRBJ1-2, with D perhaps TRBD1 (5 bases). With 1 base removed from V and 8 bases from J, the gap between germline ends came to 8 bases. The CDR3 has 11 residues. The germline V gene encodes CDR1 DFQATT and CDR2 SNEGSKA (reference sequence).

The chain is built from TRBV9 and TRBJ2-1; 9 bases fit TRBD2. V lost 4 bases to trimming and J lost 2 bases; unmatched junction nucleotides: 7. This CDR3 is 16 amino acids long. The germline V gene encodes CDR1 SGDLS and CDR2 YYNGEE. The CDR3 nucleotides are TGTGCCAGCAGCCCCGGCGCTAGCGGGGCCTACAATGAGCAGTTCTTC. Protein sequence: CASSPGASGAYNEQFF.

The chain uses TRBV7-2 and TRBJ2-1; 9 nucleotides line up with TRBD2. CDR1 SGHTA and CDR2 FQGNSA come from the germline V gene. CDR3 length: 16 amino acids. Trimming at V came to 1 base and at J to 9 bases, leaving 10 bases not matched to a gene. The CDR3 loop is CASSLGGGGASSEQFF. DNA of the CDR3: TGTGCCAGCAGCTTAGGGGGCGGGGGGGCCTCCTCTGAGCAGTTCTTC.

V gene TRBV6-5 combines with J gene TRBJ1-2; 8 nucleotides agree with TRBD1. The CDR3 loop spans 14 amino acids. In germline, CDR1 is MNHEY, CDR2 SVGAGI. The V segment lost 6 bases and the J segment 8 bases; nucleotides outside the gene matches: 11. CDR3 sequence reads: CASRRTGLKGGYTF. The CDR3 coding sequence is TGTGCCAGCAGGCGGACAGGGCTTAAGGGGGGCTACACCTTC.

V and J are TRBV7-2 and TRBJ1-1; D is ambiguous. V was shortened by 4 bases and J by 1 base, with 10 bases between the two germline ends. Germline V CDR1 and CDR2: SGHTA, FQGNSA. The CDR3 spans 14 residues. CDR3 nucleotide sequence: TGTGCCAGCAGCTCTGGGCGGGGGAACACTGAAGCTTTCTTT. Translating gives CASSSGRGNTEAFF.

The V call is TRBV7-2, the J call TRBJ2-3, with 11 bases matching TRBD2. The CDR3 has 16 amino acids. Germline CDR1 and CDR2: SGHTA and FQGNSA. Trimming cost V 0 bases and J 5 bases; bases outside gene matches: 4. Here the CDR3 DNA reads TGTGCCAGCAGCTTAGCTAGCGGGGGGGCCCAAGATACGCAGTATTTT. Translating it yields CASSLASGGAQDTQYF.

The V and J genes are TRBV5-8 and TRBJ2-1; 7 bases are shared with TRBD1. The CDR3 runs to 15 residues. V trimming: 0 bases; J trimming: 2 bases; junction bases outside the gene matches: 2. Germline lookup yields CDR1 SGHTS and CDR2 YDEGEE. DNA for the CDR3: TGTGCCAGCAGCTTGGGGCAGGGGGCCTACAATGAGCAGTTCTTC. This translates into CASSLGQGAYNEQFF.

The V gene is TRBV18, the J gene TRBJ1-5; 7 bases are a match to TRBD1. CDR1 and CDR2 (germline): KGHSH, LQKENI. Trimming at V came to 5 bases and at J to 3 bases, leaving 4 bases not matched to a gene. This CDR3 contains 14 residues. The CDR3 bases are TGTGCCAGCTCAAAAACAGGGGTCAATCAGCCCCAGCATTTT. Translated, it gives CASSKTGVNQPQHF.

This clone has just one count. The V call is TRBV27, the J call TRBJ2-5; D is perhaps TRBD1 (5 bases). Trimming removed 7 bases from V and 0 bases from J, with 9 bases in between. Germline loops: CDR1 MNHEY, CDR2 SMNVEV (reference sequence). CDR3 length: 13 residues. The CDR3 nucleotides are TGTGCCAGCAAAAGACAGTACCAAGAGACCCAGTACTTC. Encoded protein: CASKRQYQETQYF.

The rearrangement joins TRBV4-3 to TRBJ1-6; 12 bases map to TRBD1. The junction had 9 bases not matched to a gene; V was cut back by 0 bases and J by 9 bases. The CDR3 loop spans 18 amino acids. Germline CDR1 is LGHNA and CDR2 is YSLEER. In nucleotides, the CDR3 is TGCGCCAGCAGCCAAGATGTGGGGGACAGGGGGCATAGTTCACCCCTCCACTTT. Translation gives CASSQDVGDRGHSSPLHF.

The chain couples TRBV25-1 to TRBJ2-7; D perhaps matches TRBD1 (5 bases). Trimming stripped 4 bases from V and 2 bases from J, with 12 bases between. Germline V gene data show CDR1 as MGHDK and CDR2 as SYGVNS. The CDR3 contains 14 residues. The CDR3 DNA sequence: TGTGCCAGCAGTGTCCCTGGCAGGGCCTACGAGCAGTACTTC. Translated: CASSVPGRAYEQYF.